This T cell receptor (beta chain) stems from a study of blood T cell repertoires in COVID-19. V lost 3 bases and J lost 6, with 13 bases in between. CDR1 and CDR2 from the germline V gene are SGHNT and YYREEE (reference sequence). This CDR3 spans 14 amino acids. Profiling relied on immunoSEQ multiplex PCR, and the TCRdb table lists in-frame clones only, not all of them. Of 150,000 to 200,000 clones listed, roughly 87% are singletons. This receptor was obtained from a man in his fifties who had recovered from COVID-19. Sequences were obtained from PBMCs or T cells enriched from blood (not recorded which). This chain uses TRBV5-4 with TRBJ2-1; D unresolved. CDR3 nucleotide sequence: TGTGCCAGCAGCTCGCCCCTCCTCGGCAATGAGCAGTTCTTC. Translated: CASSSPLLGNEQFF.